These 15 T cell receptor beta chains were all obtained from the same sample, sequenced in a study of shared clonotypes between healthy human individuals. This table comes from immunoSEQ multiplex PCR, and its TCRdb copy is limited to in-frame clones, with some not included. There are around 510,000 clones in the sample; around 95% occur only once, and about 0.068% lies in the top ten. The sequenced sample consisted of naive CD4+ T cells sorted from blood. Noted subset: CD45RA+ positively selected. Every receptor here comes from a woman aged 25 to 45 in good health.

The rearrangement joins TRBV5-6 to TRBJ2-7; 10 bases are shared with TRBD1. Germline CDR1 SGHDT, CDR2 YYEEEE. Trimming took 1 base from V and 2 from J; bases not matched to a gene: 3. This CDR3 contains 15 residues. The CDR3, as DNA: TGTGCCAGCAGCTTGATCGGGACAGGGGCCTACGAGCAGTACTTC. Its translation: CASSLIGTGAYEQYF.

About this clone: Within the sample, other DNA sequences also encode this same CDR3. The chain links TRBV19 to TRBJ1-5; D unresolved. This CDR3 is 13 amino acids long. Trimming removed 7 bases from V and 2 bases from J, with 9 bases in between. Germline values: CDR1 LNHDA, CDR2 SQIVND (reference sequence). Written as DNA, the CDR3 is TGTGCCAGTACCCCCGGGGGCAATCAGCCCCAGCATTTT. The encoded protein is CASTPGGNQPQHF.

This clone was counted a single time. The chain links TRBV2 to TRBJ1-2; 7 bases line up with TRBD1. The J segment lost 3 bases and the V segment lost 6 bases, leaving 4 bases of the junction unmatched. The CDR3 totals 13 residues. Germline values: CDR1 SNHLY, CDR2 FYNNEI. DNA for the CDR3: TGTGCCAGCAGAAGAGGACAGGACTATGGCTACACCTTC. Translating gives CASRRGQDYGYTF.

CDR3 in amino acids: CASSMGQTGEAGFGGYTF. For the CDR3, the DNA is TGTGCCAGTAGTATGGGACAAACAGGGGAGGCCGGCTTTGGTGGCTACACCTTC. The V gene is TRBV19, the J gene TRBJ1-2, with TRBD1 matching over 7 bases. The CDR3 loop spans 18 amino acids. J was trimmed by 7 bases and V by 3 bases; bases with no gene match: 20. From germline, CDR1 is LNHDA and CDR2 SQIVND (reference sequence).

The CDR3 nucleotides read TGCGCCAGCAGGCGAACCGGGCCCGGGGTTTCAGCTCTCCACTTT. It specifies CASRRTGPGVSALHF. The chain uses TRBV4-1 and TRBJ1-6, with no clear D. CDR3 length: 15 amino acids. Germline loops: CDR1 MGHRA, CDR2 YSYEKL. Deletions cut 6 bases from V and 16 bases from J, with 25 bases between.

CDR3 sequence: CASSPQGLNTEAFF. The CDR3 DNA reads TGCGCCAGCAGCCCCCAGGGGTTGAACACTGAAGCTTTCTTT. The V call is TRBV5-1, the J call TRBJ1-1, with a weak D call TRBD1 (6 bases). The ends were cut back, 4 bases at V and 0 bases at J, with 10 bases in the middle. The CDR3 extends over 14 amino acids. CDR1 and CDR2 from the germline V gene are SGHRS and YFSETQ.

The chain combines TRBV11-2 with TRBJ1-2; no clear D. CDR1 and CDR2 (germline): SGHAT, FQNNGV. Trimming removed 3 bases at V and 4 bases at J, with 6 bases between. The CDR3 runs to 12 residues. In DNA, the CDR3 is TGTGCCAGCAGCTTCGGTAGCTATGGCTACACCTTC. Translation gives CASSFGSYGYTF.

CDR3 sequence (DNA): TGCGCCAGCAGCCGAACGAGCTTGAGTTGGCGGGAAAACACCGGGGAGCTGTTTTTT. Its protein is CASSRTSLSWRENTGELFF. The chain uses TRBV5-1 and TRBJ2-2; D is possibly TRBD2 (6 bases). Germline CDR1 is SGHRS and CDR2 is YFSETQ. V lost 4 bases and J lost 2, with 24 bases in between. CDR3 size: 19 residues.

The CDR3 is CASSRGLADYEQYF. The CDR3 DNA is TGTGCCAGCAGTAGGGGACTAGCGGACTACGAGCAGTACTTC. The genes are TRBV11-2 and TRBJ2-7; 11 bases map to TRBD2. This CDR3 comprises 14 residues. CDR1 and CDR2 (germline): SGHAT, FQNNGV. V trimming: 6 bases; J trimming: 3 bases; junction bases outside the gene matches: 4.

This chain uses TRBV28 with TRBJ2-2; TRBD1 agrees at 9 bases. J was trimmed by 0 bases and V by 8 bases; bases with no gene match: 10. This CDR3 is 17 amino acids long. The germline V gene encodes CDR1 MDHEN and CDR2 SYDVKM. The CDR3 DNA sequence: TGTGCCAGCCGACGACAGGGGGAAAGTTCGAACACCGGGGAGCTGTTTTTT. Translated, it gives CASRRQGESSNTGELFF.

V gene TRBV29-1 combines with J gene TRBJ2-6, with D hard to call. CDR1 is SQVTM and CDR2 is ANQGSEA in the germline V gene. V shed 7 bases and J shed 0 bases, with 10 bases lying between them. This CDR3 contains 14 residues. The CDR3 reads CSALTRSGANVLTF. The CDR3 coding sequence is TGCAGCGCTCTCACTCGCTCTGGGGCCAACGTCCTGACTTTC.

The chain uses TRBV19 and TRBJ2-5, with no clear D. V lost 2 bases and J 1 base, leaving 8 bases between the germline ends. This CDR3 is built from 14 residues. Germline values: CDR1 LNHDA, CDR2 SQIVND (reference sequence). The CDR3, as DNA: TGTGCCAGTAGTATACGTGACCTCCAAGAGACCCAGTACTTC. Protein: CASSIRDLQETQYF.

V gene TRBV6-1 combines with J gene TRBJ2-7, with 7 bases that match TRBD1. V lost 8 bases and J lost 3; bases outside the gene matches: 13. The germline V gene has CDR1 MNHNS and CDR2 SASEGT. This CDR3 region has 15 residues. CDR3 protein: CASGEGAGTYYEQYF. The CDR3, as DNA: TGTGCCAGCGGAGAGGGGGCAGGGACGTACTACGAGCAGTACTTC.

The chain uses TRBV5-8 and TRBJ1-4; TRBD1 aligns across 9 bases. The CDR3 is 14 residues long. Trimming took 2 bases from V and 8 from J; bases not matched to a gene: 4. Germline CDR1 SGHTS, CDR2 YDEGEE. CDR3 sequence: CASSLQGANEKLFF. As DNA, the CDR3 is TGTGCCAGCAGCTTACAGGGGGCCAACGAAAAACTGTTTTTT.

This rearrangement joins TRBV7-8 to TRBJ2-5; no clear D. The CDR3 loop spans 16 amino acids. The germline V gene has CDR1 SGHVS and CDR2 FQNEAQ. V lost 1 base to trimming and J lost 2 bases, with 14 bases between them. The CDR3 nucleotides read TGTGCCAGCAGCTTAGGTGGCGTCTTGGGACAAGAGACCCAGTACTTC. The encoded protein is CASSLGGVLGQETQYF.